This T cell receptor (beta chain) came from a study of human T cells and chemical hapten exposure. The overall study: DPC at 0.01% went onto the upper back in patch tests, read at 6 days. Study-wide points: With patch test score, the counts of PT1 expanded TCRs showed a positive correlation.

Time point defined: patch test 1, 2 weeks after DPC sensitization. The treatment here: therapeutic diphenylcyclopropenone sensitization with weekly scalp DPC. Blood draws came first, before each patch test. Remarks on this clonotype: Its cognate antigen is unknown.

TCRdb fed the RACE reads into MiXCR, producing one record per CDR3 protein. The sample lists 100,000 to 150,000 distinct CDR3 sequences; 12% to 15% were seen once. The clonotype was recovered from a man between 18 and 35 years old with alopecia areata. Some clones in this sample may be carry-over from other donors' samples. The material was whole blood, obtained in connection with sensitization to the hapten diphenylcyclopropenone (DPC).

The CDR3 DNA sequence: TGTGCCAGCTCCCAGGGAAGTGGGAGGTCTGGAAACACCATATATTTT. Residues: CASSQGSGRSGNTIYF. This chain connects TRBV18 to TRBJ1-3; TRBD1 is a possible D gene (5 bases). Germline V lookup: CDR1 KGHSH, CDR2 LQKENI. Trimming pared 6 bases from V and 1 base from J, leaving 16 bases between. The CDR3 length is 16 residues.